The sequence of this TCR beta chain was determined in a study of cytomegalovirus exposure and HLA in healthy donors. The PCR employed 60 Vbeta primers together with 13 Jbeta primers. Clones were sequenced by immunoSEQ multiplex PCR, and TCRdb holds only the in-frame ones, with some missing. The sample includes some 200,000 clones, 75% to 90% of them seen just once. Points from the study as a whole: DRB1 had the most TCR associations and HLA-C the fewest, a later analysis found, with rates varying by HLA locus. In a later analysis, at a false discovery rate of 0.05, 16,951 TCR beta sequences matched HLA alleles.

Unmatched junction bases numbered 9, after V lost 3 bases and J lost 7 bases. CDR3 length: 15 amino acids. CDR1 is SGHDT, CDR2 YYEEEE, per germline. On this clone: The antigen remains unidentified.

This TCR derives from a woman in her forties or fifties in good health and CMV-seropositive. The specimen sequenced was PBMCs. The chain couples TRBV5-6 to TRBJ2-1, with 8 bases matching TRBD2. DNA of the CDR3: TGTGCCAGCAGCTCGGGGGGGGCCGAAAGAAATGAGCAGTTCTTC. Protein product: CASSSGGAERNEQFF.